These T cell receptor beta chains were read from a single sample in a study of T-cell memory formation after mild COVID-19. Each CDR3 protein gets one entry after TCRdb re-called the 5' RACE reads with MiXCR. The sample has a few hundred thousand distinct CDR3 sequences; around 30% are singletons. The specimen sequenced was PBMCs or a T cell subset sorted from them (not recorded which). The receptors come from an adult woman who had mild COVID-19 (a few samples of this study predate the infection). Cell type and time point are not known. Each CDR3 is given with its conserved first and last residue. D genes are given only for firm matches. Only some rows state a clone size, as once, few, many or a class for expanded clones.

clone_size | d_call | j_call | v_call | cdr3_aa | cdr3_nt
. | TRBD2 | TRBJ2-7 | TRBV12-3/TRBV12-4 | CASSGSGGVLLIEQYF | TGTGCCAGCAGTGGTAGCGGGGGCGTTTTGTTGATCGAGCAGTACTTC
. | . | TRBJ2-7 | TRBV7-8 | CASSPTKVPNTGLVQYF | TGTGCCAGCAGTCCAACCAAAGTGCCGAACACAGGGTTAGTGCAGTACTTC
. | . | TRBJ1-2 | TRBV12-3/TRBV12-4 | CASRPSGTRWGAYGYTF | TGTGCCAGCAGGCCGTCCGGGACACGATGGGGAGCCTATGGCTACACCTTC
few | . | TRBJ2-2 | TRBV29-1 | CSVKGRLNTGELFF | TGCAGCGTCAAGGGGAGACTGAACACCGGGGAGCTGTTTTTT
few | . | TRBJ2-3 | TRBV28 | CASRGGDTQYF | TGTGCCAGCCGAGGGGGGGATACGCAGTATTTT
. | . | TRBJ2-5 | TRBV27 | CASSLRGDALPETQYF | TGTGCCAGCAGTTTAAGAGGGGACGCACTCCCGGAGACCCAGTACTTC
few | . | TRBJ2-2 | TRBV7-3 | CASSPASGRRTGELFF | TGTGCCAGCAGCCCCGCGTCGGGGCGTAGGACCGGGGAGCTGTTTTTT
. | TRBD2 | TRBJ2-1 | TRBV30 | CAWKRRETYNEQFF | TGTGCCTGGAAAAGGCGGGAGACCTACAATGAGCAGTTCTTC
few | . | TRBJ1-6 | TRBV20-1 | CSARLNSPLHF | TGCAGTGCACGCTTAAATTCACCCCTCCACTTT
. | TRBD1 | TRBJ1-4 | TRBV6-5 | CASSYFHTEGQTSPVGKLFF | TGTGCCAGCAGTTACTTCCACACGGAGGGACAGACATCACCCGTAGGAAAACTGTTTTTT
. | . | TRBJ1-2 | TRBV4-1 | CASSQGSGVYGYTF | TGCGCCAGCAGCCAAGGGTCCGGGGTCTATGGCTACACCTTC
. | TRBD1 | TRBJ2-7 | TRBV28 | CASSQLHRGMLYEQYF | TGTGCCAGCAGTCAATTACACAGGGGAATGCTCTACGAGCAGTACTTC
. | TRBD2 | TRBJ2-1 | TRBV6-6 | CASKLAGDNEQFF | TGTGCCAGCAAACTAGCGGGGGACAATGAGCAGTTCTTC
. | . | TRBJ2-3 | TRBV6-5 | CASSYYPSSDTQYF | TGTGCCAGCAGTTACTATCCCTCCTCCGATACGCAGTATTTT
. | . | TRBJ2-5 | TRBV20-1 | CSARAGGRLGGQGRETQYF | TGCAGTGCTAGAGCCGGGGGGCGGTTAGGAGGACAGGGTCGAGAGACCCAGTACTTC
. | . | TRBJ2-7 | TRBV29-1 | CSVEGAHEQYF | TGCAGCGTTGAAGGGGCCCACGAGCAGTACTTC